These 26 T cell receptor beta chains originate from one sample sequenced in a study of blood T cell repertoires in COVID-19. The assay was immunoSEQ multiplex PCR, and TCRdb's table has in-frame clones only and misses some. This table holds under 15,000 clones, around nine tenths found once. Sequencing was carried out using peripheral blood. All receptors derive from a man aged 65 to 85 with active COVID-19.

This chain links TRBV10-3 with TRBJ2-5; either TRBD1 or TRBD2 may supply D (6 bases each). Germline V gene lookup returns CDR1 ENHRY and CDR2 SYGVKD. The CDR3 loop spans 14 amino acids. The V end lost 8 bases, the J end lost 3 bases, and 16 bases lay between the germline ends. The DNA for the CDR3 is TGTGCCATCCGTGCGGGACAAATAGAAGAGACCCAGTACTTC. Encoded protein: CAIRAGQIEETQYF.

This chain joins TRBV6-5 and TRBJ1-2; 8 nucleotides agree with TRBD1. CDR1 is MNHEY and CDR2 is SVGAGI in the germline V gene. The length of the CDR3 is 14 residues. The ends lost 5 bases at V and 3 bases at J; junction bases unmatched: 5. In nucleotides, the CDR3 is TGTGCCAGCAGTCGGACAGGGCCCCACTATGGCTACACCTTC. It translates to CASSRTGPHYGYTF.

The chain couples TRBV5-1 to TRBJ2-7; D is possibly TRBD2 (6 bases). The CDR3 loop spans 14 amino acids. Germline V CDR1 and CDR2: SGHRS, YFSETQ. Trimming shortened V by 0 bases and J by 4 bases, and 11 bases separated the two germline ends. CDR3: CASSLGGTGYEQYF. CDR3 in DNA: TGCGCCAGCAGCTTGGGGGGGACTGGGTACGAGCAGTACTTC.

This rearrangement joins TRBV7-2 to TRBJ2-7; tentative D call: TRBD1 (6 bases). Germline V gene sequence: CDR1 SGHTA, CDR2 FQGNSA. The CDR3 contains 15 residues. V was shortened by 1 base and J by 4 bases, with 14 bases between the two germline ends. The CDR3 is CASSLGGQGIYEQYF. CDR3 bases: TGTGCCAGCAGCTTAGGGGGGCAGGGAATTTACGAGCAGTACTTC.

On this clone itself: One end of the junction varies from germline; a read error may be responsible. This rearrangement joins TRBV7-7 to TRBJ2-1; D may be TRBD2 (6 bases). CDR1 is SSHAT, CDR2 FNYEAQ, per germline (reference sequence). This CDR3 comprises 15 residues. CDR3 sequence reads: CASSLGGGVGDEQFF. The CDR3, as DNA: TGTGCTAGCAGCTTAGGAGGCGGGGTGGGGGATGAGCAGTTCTTC.

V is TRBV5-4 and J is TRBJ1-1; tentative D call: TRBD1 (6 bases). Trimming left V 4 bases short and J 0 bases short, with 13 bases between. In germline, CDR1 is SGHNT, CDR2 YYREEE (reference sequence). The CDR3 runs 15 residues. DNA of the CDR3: TGTGCCAGCAGCCAACAGGGAGTCATGAACACTGAAGCTTTCTTT. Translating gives CASSQQGVMNTEAFF.

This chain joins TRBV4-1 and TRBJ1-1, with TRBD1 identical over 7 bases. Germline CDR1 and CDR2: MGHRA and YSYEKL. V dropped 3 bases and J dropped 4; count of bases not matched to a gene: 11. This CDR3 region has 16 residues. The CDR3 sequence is CASSHKQGIGGTEAFF. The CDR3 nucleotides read TGCGCCAGCAGCCATAAACAGGGGATAGGGGGCACTGAAGCTTTCTTT.

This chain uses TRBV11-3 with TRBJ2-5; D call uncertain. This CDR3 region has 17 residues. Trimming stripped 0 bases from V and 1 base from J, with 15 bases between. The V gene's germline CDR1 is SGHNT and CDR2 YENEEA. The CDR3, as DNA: TGTGCCAGCAGCTTAGAGGGCAGGCGTGTGGTCCAAGAGACCCAGTACTTC. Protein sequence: CASSLEGRRVVQETQYF.

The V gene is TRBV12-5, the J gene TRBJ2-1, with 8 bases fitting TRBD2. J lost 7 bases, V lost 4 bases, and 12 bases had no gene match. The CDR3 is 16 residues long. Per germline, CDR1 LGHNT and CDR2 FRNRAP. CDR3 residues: CASGSSSGGPGNEQFF. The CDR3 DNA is TGTGCTAGTGGTTCCTCAAGCGGGGGCCCGGGGAATGAGCAGTTCTTC.

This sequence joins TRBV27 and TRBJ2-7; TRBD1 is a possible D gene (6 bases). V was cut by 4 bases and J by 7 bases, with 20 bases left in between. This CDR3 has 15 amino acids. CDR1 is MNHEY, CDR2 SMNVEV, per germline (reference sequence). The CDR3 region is CASSSMGASRGEQYF. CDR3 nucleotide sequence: TGTGCCAGCAGTTCCATGGGAGCCTCGAGGGGGGAGCAGTACTTC.

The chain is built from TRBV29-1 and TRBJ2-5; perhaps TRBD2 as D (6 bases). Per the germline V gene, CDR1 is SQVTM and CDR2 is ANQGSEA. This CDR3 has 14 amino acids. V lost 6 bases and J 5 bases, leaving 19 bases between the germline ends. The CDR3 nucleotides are TGCAGCGTCTTCGGGACTTCTCGACGGGAGACCCAGTACTTC. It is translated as CSVFGTSRRETQYF.

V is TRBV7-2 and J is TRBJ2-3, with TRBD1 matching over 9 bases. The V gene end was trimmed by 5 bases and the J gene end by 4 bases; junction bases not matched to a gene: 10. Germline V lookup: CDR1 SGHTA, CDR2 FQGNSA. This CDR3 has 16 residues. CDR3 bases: TGTGCCAGCAGCGTCTCCGGGACAGGGTTGCCAGATACGCAGTATTTT. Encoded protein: CASSVSGTGLPDTQYF.

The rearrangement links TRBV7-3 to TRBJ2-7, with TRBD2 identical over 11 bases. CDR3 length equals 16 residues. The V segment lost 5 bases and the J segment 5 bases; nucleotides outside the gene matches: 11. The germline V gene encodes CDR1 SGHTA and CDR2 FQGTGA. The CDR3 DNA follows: TGTGCCAGCAGCCCGGGGTCTAGCGGGGGGCAGAACGAGCAGTACTTC. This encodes CASSPGSSGGQNEQYF.

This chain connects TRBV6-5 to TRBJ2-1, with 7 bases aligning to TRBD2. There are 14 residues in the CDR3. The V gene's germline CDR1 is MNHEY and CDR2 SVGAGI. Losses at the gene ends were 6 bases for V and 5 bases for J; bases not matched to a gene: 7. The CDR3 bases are TGTGCCAGCAGAAAGCGGGACCCGAACAATGAGCAGTTCTTC. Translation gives CASRKRDPNNEQFF.

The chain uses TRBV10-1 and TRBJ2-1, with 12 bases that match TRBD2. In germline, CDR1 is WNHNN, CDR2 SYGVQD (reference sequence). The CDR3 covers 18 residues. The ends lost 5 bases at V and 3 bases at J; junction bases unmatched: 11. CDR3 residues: CASSPARTSGISYNEQFF. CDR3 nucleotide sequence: TGCGCCAGCAGTCCTGCTCGGACTAGCGGGATTAGCTACAATGAGCAGTTCTTC.

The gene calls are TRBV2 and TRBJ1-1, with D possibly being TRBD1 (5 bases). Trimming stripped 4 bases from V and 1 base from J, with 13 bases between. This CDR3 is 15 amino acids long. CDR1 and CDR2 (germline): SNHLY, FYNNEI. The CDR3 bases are TGTGCCAGCAGTGGGGGGGAAATCCGGAACACTGAAGCTTTCTTT. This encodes CASSGGEIRNTEAFF.

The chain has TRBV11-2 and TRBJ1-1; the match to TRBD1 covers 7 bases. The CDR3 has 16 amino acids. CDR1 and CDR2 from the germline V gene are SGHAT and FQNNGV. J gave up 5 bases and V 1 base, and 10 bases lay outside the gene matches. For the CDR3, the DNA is TGTGCCAGCAGCTTAGTAGTAAGGGGGCCGGAGACTGAAGCTTTCTTT. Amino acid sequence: CASSLVVRGPETEAFF.

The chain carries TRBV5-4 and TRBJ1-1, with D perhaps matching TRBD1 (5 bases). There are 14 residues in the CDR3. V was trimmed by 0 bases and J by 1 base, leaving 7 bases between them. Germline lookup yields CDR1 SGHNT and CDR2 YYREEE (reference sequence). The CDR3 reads CASSLAGGNTEAFF. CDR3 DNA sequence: TGTGCCAGCAGCTTGGCCGGGGGGAACACTGAAGCTTTCTTT.

The CDR3 here is CASSETSDSTGNTIYF. CDR3 DNA sequence: TGTGCCAGCAGCGAGACCTCAGACAGTACTGGAAACACCATATATTTT. This chain connects TRBV3-1 (or the pseudogene TRBV3-2) to TRBJ1-3; a possible D gene is TRBD1 (5 bases). Looked up from germline, CDR1 is LGHDT and CDR2 is YNNKEL (reference sequence). The CDR3 extends over 16 amino acids. The ends were cut back, 5 bases at V and 2 bases at J, with 16 bases in the middle.

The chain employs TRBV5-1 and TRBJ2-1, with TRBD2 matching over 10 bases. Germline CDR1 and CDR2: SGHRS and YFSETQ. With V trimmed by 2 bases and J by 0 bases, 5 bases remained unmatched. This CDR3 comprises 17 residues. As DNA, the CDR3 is TGCGCCAGCAGCTTAGGACTAGCGGCGAGCTCCTACAATGAGCAGTTCTTC. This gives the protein CASSLGLAASSYNEQFF.

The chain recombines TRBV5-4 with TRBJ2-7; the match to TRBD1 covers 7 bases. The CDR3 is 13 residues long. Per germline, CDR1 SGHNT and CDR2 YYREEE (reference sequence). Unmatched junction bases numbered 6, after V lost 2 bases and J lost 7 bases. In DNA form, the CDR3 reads TGTGCCAGCAGCTTTTTAGGGGGCAGGGAGCAGTACTTC. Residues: CASSFLGGREQYF. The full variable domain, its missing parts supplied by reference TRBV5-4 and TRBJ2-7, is ETGVTQSPTHLIKTRGQQVTLRCSSQSGHNTVSWYQQALGQGPQFIFQYYREEENGRGNFPPRFSGLQFPNYSSELNVNALELDDSALYLCASSFLGGREQYFGPGTRLTVT.

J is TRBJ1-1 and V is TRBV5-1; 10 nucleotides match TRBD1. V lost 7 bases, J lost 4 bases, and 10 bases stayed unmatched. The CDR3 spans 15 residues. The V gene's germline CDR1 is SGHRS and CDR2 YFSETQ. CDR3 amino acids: CASASGTGAGTEAFF. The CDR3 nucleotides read TGCGCCAGCGCCTCCGGGACAGGGGCTGGCACTGAAGCTTTCTTT.

The CDR3 protein is CASSVAGILETQYF. CDR3 DNA: TGTGCCAGCAGCGTAGCGGGGATACTGGAGACCCAGTACTTC. The chain employs TRBV9 and TRBJ2-5, with D possibly being TRBD2 (5 bases). V shed 0 bases and J shed 5 bases, with 11 bases lying between them. The CDR3 runs to 14 residues. CDR1 and CDR2 (germline): SGDLS, YYNGEE.

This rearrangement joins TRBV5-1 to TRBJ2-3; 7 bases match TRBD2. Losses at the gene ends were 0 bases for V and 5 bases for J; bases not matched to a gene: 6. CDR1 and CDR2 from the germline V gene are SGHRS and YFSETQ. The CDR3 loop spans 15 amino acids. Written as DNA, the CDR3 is TGCGCCAGCAGCTTGGGTCGGCGGGGGAAAGATACGCAGTATTTT. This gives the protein CASSLGRRGKDTQYF.

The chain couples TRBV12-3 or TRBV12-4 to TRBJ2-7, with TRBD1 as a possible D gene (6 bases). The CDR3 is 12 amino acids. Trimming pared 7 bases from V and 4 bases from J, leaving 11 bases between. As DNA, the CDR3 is TGTGCCAGCAACGTACAGGGTTACGAGCAGTACTTC. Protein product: CASNVQGYEQYF.

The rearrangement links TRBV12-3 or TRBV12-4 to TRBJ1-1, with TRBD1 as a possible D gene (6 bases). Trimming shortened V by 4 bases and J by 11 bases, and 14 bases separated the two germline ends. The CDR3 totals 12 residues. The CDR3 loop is CASSWGPGDAFF. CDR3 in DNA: TGTGCCAGCAGTTGGGGACCAGGGGATGCTTTCTTT.